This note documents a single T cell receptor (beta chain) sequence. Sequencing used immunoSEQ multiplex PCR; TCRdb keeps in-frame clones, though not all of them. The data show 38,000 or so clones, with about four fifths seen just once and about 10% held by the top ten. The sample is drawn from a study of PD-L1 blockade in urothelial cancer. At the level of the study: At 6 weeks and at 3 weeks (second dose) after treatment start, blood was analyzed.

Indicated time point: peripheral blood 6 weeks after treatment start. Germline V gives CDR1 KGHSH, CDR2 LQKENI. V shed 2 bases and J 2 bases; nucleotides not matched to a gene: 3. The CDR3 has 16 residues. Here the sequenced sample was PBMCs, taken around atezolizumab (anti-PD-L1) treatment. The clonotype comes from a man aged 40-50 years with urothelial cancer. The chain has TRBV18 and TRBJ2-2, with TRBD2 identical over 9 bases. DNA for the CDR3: TGTGCCAGCTCACCAAGGGGGACTAGCAACACCGGGGAGCTGTTTTTT. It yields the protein CASSPRGTSNTGELFF.